One sample yielded the 25 T cell receptor beta chains listed below, sequenced in a study of OX40 agonist ivuxolimab in advanced cancers. Profiled with immunoSEQ multiplex PCR; TCRdb holds only in-frame clones, not every one. The sample carries over 95,000 clones, roughly 89% recorded once. The sequences come from CD4+ or CD8+ T cells sorted from blood, collected in a trial of the OX40 agonist ivuxolimab. All receptors derive from an adult with an advanced solid tumor such as melanoma, head and neck, liver or kidney cancer.

This clone was seen only a few times. This chain connects TRBV6-1 to TRBJ2-3; D gene ambiguous. V gave up 6 bases and J gave up 6 bases, with 16 bases separating them. Germline CDR1 and CDR2: MNHNS and SASEGT. This CDR3 contains 14 residues. The CDR3 DNA follows: TGTGCCAGCAGCCTCACCACCAAAGGCGATACGCAGTATTTT. Protein product: CASSLTTKGDTQYF.

The chain carries TRBV9 and TRBJ2-3; 8 nucleotides match TRBD2. Germline V gene data show CDR1 as SGDLS and CDR2 as YYNGEE. After removal of 3 bases from V and 4 bases from J, the junction contained 4 bases not matched to a gene. This CDR3 contains 14 residues. The CDR3 sequence: CASSDPGGPDTQYF. The CDR3 region has the DNA TGTGCCAGCAGCGACCCGGGGGGGCCAGATACGCAGTATTTT.

The gene calls are TRBV11-2 and TRBJ2-1; tentatively, D is TRBD1 (6 bases). V was trimmed by 5 bases and J by 0 bases, leaving 11 bases between them. The CDR3 is 15 amino acids. The germline V gene has CDR1 SGHAT and CDR2 FQNNGV. The DNA of the CDR3 is TGTGCCAGCAGCAAAAGGGACAACTCCTACAATGAGCAGTTCTTC. Translated: CASSKRDNSYNEQFF.

The chain combines TRBV7-9 with TRBJ2-3, with TRBD2 identical over 8 bases. J was trimmed by 9 bases and V by 7 bases; bases with no gene match: 15. The CDR3 sequence is 15 residues long. The germline gives CDR1 SEHNR, CDR2 FQNEAQ (reference sequence). The CDR3 protein is CASTVGWSGGGTQYF. In nucleotides, the CDR3 is TGTGCCAGCACCGTAGGATGGAGCGGGGGAGGCACGCAGTATTTT.

This sequence joins TRBV2 and TRBJ2-7; D remains unclear. CDR3 size: 14 residues. V was cut by 8 bases and J by 5 bases, with 19 bases left in between. The germline gives CDR1 SNHLY, CDR2 FYNNEI. CDR3 region: CASFPSSSGNEQYF. The CDR3 DNA sequence: TGTGCCAGCTTCCCATCGAGCAGTGGGAACGAGCAGTACTTC.

The DNA of the CDR3 is TGTGCCAGCAGCTTAGCGGGACAGGGGATCGATACGCAGTATTTT. Translation gives CASSLAGQGIDTQYF. The chain recombines TRBV7-2 with TRBJ2-3, with TRBD1 identical over 10 bases. This CDR3 has 15 residues. Germline CDR1 is SGHTA and CDR2 is FQGNSA. Trimming removed 0 bases from V and 6 bases from J; junction bases left unmatched: 3.

This sequence joins TRBV18 and TRBJ1-4; D call uncertain. The V gene lost 4 bases and the J gene lost 5 bases, with 14 bases spanning the gap. Germline V gene lookup returns CDR1 KGHSH and CDR2 LQKENI. This CDR3 has 15 amino acids. The CDR3, as DNA: TGTGCCAGCTCACTTGGACCCGGAAGGAATGAAAAACTGTTTTTT. This encodes CASSLGPGRNEKLFF.

The V and J genes are TRBV28 and TRBJ1-1, with unresolved D. Germline CDR1 MDHEN, CDR2 SYDVKM. The V end lost 4 bases, the J end lost 1 base, and 10 bases lay between the germline ends. The CDR3 contains 14 residues. CDR3 protein: CASSWAGANTEAFF. Written as DNA, the CDR3 is TGTGCCAGCAGTTGGGCCGGTGCGAACACTGAAGCTTTCTTT. Together with reference TRBV28 and TRBJ1-1, the CDR3 gives the full variable domain: DVKVTQSSRYLVKRTGEKVFLECVQDMDHENMFWYRQDPGLGLRLIYFSYDVKMKEKGDIPEGYSVSREKKERFSLILESASTNQTSMYLCASSWAGANTEAFFGQGTRLTVV.

Here the CDR3 reads CASRLVGDRNGYTF. The CDR3 nucleotides read TGTGCAAGTCGCTTAGTGGGGGACAGAAATGGCTACACCTTC. V and J are TRBV12-2 and TRBJ1-2; no check of the table's D call, TRBD1, against the DNA was made. TRBV12-2 is marked as a pseudogene. This CDR3 contains 14 residues.

The rearrangement links TRBV11-3 to TRBJ2-5; perhaps TRBD1 as D (5 bases). This CDR3 spans 16 amino acids. The V gene's germline CDR1 is SGHNT and CDR2 YENEEA. Trimming cost V 4 bases and J 6 bases, with 21 bases left between them. CDR3 sequence (DNA): TGTGCCAGCAGCTCCCAAGGGGCAGGTACAAGGAAGACCCAGTACTTC. Its translation is CASSSQGAGTRKTQYF.

The rearrangement links TRBV5-1 to TRBJ2-7; 11 bases agree with TRBD2. V dropped 5 bases and J dropped 3; count of bases not matched to a gene: 7. CDR1 SGHRS and CDR2 YFSETQ come from the germline V gene. This CDR3 is built from 15 residues. As DNA, the CDR3 is TGCGCCAGCAGTTCTGGGGGGACTAGCGGCTACGAGCAGTACTTC. Protein sequence: CASSSGGTSGYEQYF.

The rearrangement links TRBV7-9 to TRBJ2-2, with D hard to call. Per the germline V gene, CDR1 is SEHNR and CDR2 is FQNEAQ (reference sequence). CDR3 length: 15 amino acids. Trimming pared 1 base from V and 0 bases from J, leaving 6 bases between. Written as DNA, the CDR3 is TGTGCCAGCAGCTTAGGGTTCCCGAACACCGGGGAGCTGTTTTTT. Translated, it gives CASSLGFPNTGELFF. Supplemented by reference TRBV7-9 and TRBJ2-2, the full variable domain reads DTGVSQNPRHKITKRGQNVTFRCDPISEHNRLYWYRQTLGQGPEFLTYFQNEAQLEKSRLLSDRFSAERPKGSFSTLEIQRTEQGDSAMYLCASSLGFPNTGELFFGEGSRLTVL.

V and J are TRBV5-1 and TRBJ2-1; 7 nucleotides agree with TRBD1. The CDR3 is 14 residues long. With 0 bases clipped from V and 7 bases from J, the junction kept 4 bases outside the gene matches. CDR1 is SGHRS and CDR2 is YFSETQ in the germline V gene. The CDR3 sequence: CASSLDRQGNEQFF. In DNA form, the CDR3 reads TGCGCCAGCAGCTTGGACAGACAGGGTAATGAGCAGTTCTTC. The full variable domain, in which reference TRBV5-1 and TRBJ2-1 provide the parts outside the CDR3, is KAGVTQTPRYLIKTRGQQVTLSCSPISGHRSVSWYQQTPGQGLQFLFEYFSETQRNKGNFPGRFSGRQFSNSRSEMNVSTLELGDSALYLCASSLDRQGNEQFFGPGTRLTVL.

V and J are TRBV6-4 and TRBJ1-1, with TRBD1 identical over 8 bases. This CDR3 region has 14 residues. Trimming at V came to 6 bases and at J to 3 bases, leaving 6 bases not matched to a gene. The germline CDR1 and CDR2 sequences are MRHNA and SNTAGT. DNA for the CDR3: TGTGCCAGCAGGGAACAGGGGGGCGACACTGAAGCTTTCTTT. It encodes CASREQGGDTEAFF.

This chain uses TRBV18 with TRBJ2-5; 8 bases fit TRBD1. CDR3 length equals 13 residues. With 6 bases clipped from V and 5 bases from J, the junction kept 5 bases outside the gene matches. Germline CDR1 is KGHSH and CDR2 is LQKENI. The CDR3 nucleotides read TGTGCCAGCTCGGACAGGGTTATGGAGACCCAGTACTTC. As protein: CASSDRVMETQYF.

The rearrangement uses TRBV28 and TRBJ2-7; D might be TRBD1 (6 bases). The length of the CDR3 is 12 residues. CDR1 is MDHEN and CDR2 is SYDVKM in the germline V gene. The V end was cut by 8 bases, the J end by 3 bases, with 11 bases between. CDR3 in DNA: TGTGCCAGCTCCGGGACAAACTACGAGCAGTACTTC. Amino acids: CASSGTNYEQYF.

The chain is built from TRBV5-1 and TRBJ2-1, with D tentatively TRBD2 (6 bases). The CDR3 has 15 amino acids. Between the trimmed V and J ends, which lost 4 bases and 8 bases, there was a span of 19 bases. CDR1 and CDR2 (germline): SGHRS, YFSETQ. CDR3 residues: CASSGGTANMDEQFF. The CDR3 nucleotides are TGCGCCAGCAGCGGCGGGACCGCCAATATGGATGAGCAGTTCTTC.

This sequence joins TRBV7-9 and TRBJ1-2, with D hard to call. Looked up from germline, CDR1 is SEHNR and CDR2 is FQNEAQ (reference sequence). The V and J ends lost 4 bases and 4 bases respectively, with 10 bases between them. This CDR3 is built from 13 residues. CDR3 sequence (DNA): TGTGCCAGCAGCTCCCGGGATGGCTATGGCTACACCTTC. It is translated as CASSSRDGYGYTF.

The gene calls are TRBV19 and TRBJ1-1, with 8 nucleotides matching TRBD1. J lost 0 bases, V lost 7 bases, and 10 bases had no gene match. Per germline, CDR1 LNHDA and CDR2 SQIVND (reference sequence). This CDR3 is 16 amino acids long. The CDR3: CASTNRGILMNTEAFF. The DNA of the CDR3 is TGTGCCAGTACAAACAGGGGGATTCTAATGAACACTGAAGCTTTCTTT.

This clone was seen a single time. This sequence joins TRBV6-5 and TRBJ1-6; 7 bases fit TRBD1. The length of the CDR3 is 16 residues. Germline V gene lookup returns CDR1 MNHEY and CDR2 SVGAGI. The junction had 6 bases not matched to a gene; V was cut back by 0 bases and J by 7 bases. This CDR3 reads CASSYSIQGGNSPLHF. The CDR3 DNA is TGTGCCAGCAGTTACTCGATTCAGGGGGGAAATTCACCCCTCCACTTT.

DNA for the CDR3: TGTGCCAGCAGCTTAGGTGGGAGCTATGGCTACACCTTC. It is translated as CASSLGGSYGYTF. The chain is built from TRBV11-2 and TRBJ1-2, with D hard to call. Looked up from germline, CDR1 is SGHAT and CDR2 is FQNNGV. The V end was cut by 1 base, the J end by 4 bases, with 7 bases between. The CDR3 is 13 residues long.

This clone was seen just once. At the DNA level, this CDR3 is encoded by other sequences in the same sample as well. The chain recombines TRBV2 with TRBJ2-7; the D gene is possibly TRBD1 (5 bases). The CDR3 extends over 14 amino acids. Trimming removed 3 bases at V and 4 bases at J, with 13 bases between. Germline loops: CDR1 SNHLY, CDR2 FYNNEI. CDR3 sequence: CASSEGRGSYEQYF. The CDR3 coding sequence is TGTGCCAGCAGTGAGGGTAGGGGTTCTTACGAGCAGTACTTC.

The chain has TRBV7-2 and TRBJ2-7; 7 bases map to TRBD1. The CDR3 extends over 14 amino acids. The V gene end was trimmed by 4 bases and the J gene end by 2 bases; junction bases not matched to a gene: 5. The V gene's germline CDR1 is SGHTA and CDR2 FQGNSA. Here the CDR3 reads CASSSQTGPYEQYF. The CDR3 nucleotides read TGTGCCAGCAGCTCGCAGACAGGGCCCTACGAGCAGTACTTC.

The chain has TRBV5-1 and TRBJ2-5; 11 positions match TRBD1. Trimming cost V 4 bases and J 4 bases; bases outside gene matches: 3. The germline V gene encodes CDR1 SGHRS and CDR2 YFSETQ. The CDR3 is 14 amino acids. As DNA, the CDR3 is TGCGCCAGCAGCCAAGGACAGGGGGCAGAGACCCAGTACTTC. Its protein is CASSQGQGAETQYF.

The rearrangement joins TRBV7-2 to TRBJ2-5, with 8 bases fitting TRBD1. The CDR3 is 15 residues long. J lost 4 bases, V lost 3 bases, and 7 bases had no gene match. Germline values: CDR1 SGHTA, CDR2 FQGNSA. The CDR3 DNA is TGTGCCAGCAGCTTTACAGGGGGGCAGGGAGAGACCCAGTACTTC. Protein product: CASSFTGGQGETQYF.